This T cell receptor (beta chain) was observed in a study of T-cell reconstitution after alpha-beta-depleted transplantation in children. Researchers prepared the TCRbeta library using unique molecular identifiers, the study reports. TCRdb re-derived calls from the PCR reads in MiXCR, one entry per CDR3 protein. The sample lists 250,000 to 350,000 distinct CDR3 sequences, roughly 9.5% occurring once. This clonotype was picked up many times. CDR1 is SGHDT, CDR2 YYEEEE, per germline. Trimming cost V 3 bases and J 0 bases, with 22 bases left between them. The CDR3 extends over 19 amino acids. V gene TRBV5-6 combines with J gene TRBJ2-1; tentative D call: TRBD2 (6 bases). The sequence derives from a human donor who donated a stem cell graft to a child with SCID. The sample consisted of PBMCs from the stem cell graft donor, taken from the stem cell graft. The CDR3 reads CASSSTPGPWGGSYNEQFF. CDR3 DNA sequence: TGTGCCAGCAGCTCGACCCCAGGTCCATGGGGAGGCTCCTACAATGAGCAGTTCTTC.